The entry below gives a single T cell receptor beta chain sequence along with its context. The sample comes from a study of T-cell memory formation after mild COVID-19. Overall study context: TCR clusters mostly belonged to single donors.

TCRdb used MiXCR to reprocess the 5' RACE reads, holding one entry per CDR3 protein. The sample lists about 130,000 distinct CDR3 sequences, approximately 15% occurring once. This receptor was taken from a man between 18 and 35 years old who had mild COVID-19 (a few samples of this study predate the infection). Cell type and time point are not known. Material: PBMCs or a T cell subset sorted from them (not recorded which).

In DNA, the CDR3 is TGTGCCAGCAGCCCCGACCCGGGGATGGAGACCCAGTACTTC. It translates to CASSPDPGMETQYF. The V and J genes are TRBV7-2 and TRBJ2-5; tentatively, D is TRBD2 (5 bases). This CDR3 has 14 amino acids. Germline V gives CDR1 SGHTA, CDR2 FQGNSA. Trimming shortened V by 5 bases and J by 5 bases, and 15 bases separated the two germline ends.